This T cell receptor beta chain was found in a study of human thymus T cells. With regard to this clone: Its antigen is as yet unknown.

Resections removed during corrective heart surgery provided the thymus tissue used. Study outcomes and limitations: Unrelated individuals reportedly shared highly overlapping thymic TCR repertoires. Thymic and blood repertoires seemed to favor certain V and J genes.

Clones were sequenced by immunoSEQ multiplex PCR, and TCRdb holds only the in-frame ones, with some missing. The repertoire holds about 130,000 clones, with around 96% as singletons. The sample was thymus tissue. The origin of this receptor is a boy in the first two years of life with a congenital heart defect but otherwise immunologically healthy.

DNA for the CDR3: TGTGCCAGCAGCATCCCACTGACGGGGGGGCCGGAGACCCAGTACTTC. Encoded protein: CASSIPLTGGPETQYF. The chain recombines TRBV11-2 with TRBJ2-5; 8 bases align to TRBD2. Trimming cost V 5 bases and J 5 bases; bases outside gene matches: 13. The CDR3 extends over 16 amino acids. The V gene's germline CDR1 is SGHAT and CDR2 FQNNGV. Full variable domain (outside the CDR3, taken from reference TRBV11-2 and TRBJ2-5): EAGVAQSPRYKIIEKRQSVAFWCNPISGHATLYWYQQILGQGPKLLIQFQNNGVVDDSQLPKDRFSAERLKGVDSTLKIQPAKLEDSAVYLCASSIPLTGGPETQYFGPGTRLLVL.